This is a list of T cell receptor beta chains from one sample in a study of CD8 T cells in ankylosing spondylitis. Each CDR3 protein gets one entry after TCRdb re-called the 5' RACE reads with MiXCR. The repertoire holds 200,000 to 250,000 distinct CDR3 sequences, with around 17% as singletons. Material: blood, either unsorted or a sorted T cell fraction (not recorded which). These TCRs come from a male donor with ankylosing spondylitis. Both conserved end residues are part of each CDR3. D genes are given only for firm matches. The size entry is marked missing in some rows and otherwise reads once, few, many or a size class.

v_gene	abundance	j_gene	d_gene	CDR3aa	CDR3nt
TRBV5-6	-	TRBJ2-7	-	CASSSTTRAFVYEQYF	TGTGCCAGCAGCTCGACTACAAGAGCGTTCGTCTACGAGCAGTACTTC
TRBV30	-	TRBJ1-5	TRBD1	CAWSPGQGNQPQHF	TGTGCCTGGAGTCCGGGACAGGGGAACCAGCCCCAGCATTTT
TRBV4-2	-	TRBJ2-5	-	CASSQDGGQAFQETQYF	TGTGCCAGCAGCCAAGATGGCGGGCAGGCGTTCCAAGAGACCCAGTACTTC
TRBV11-1	-	TRBJ2-7	-	CASSYPSSGTESSYEQYF	TGTGCCAGCAGCTACCCGTCCTCCGGGACCGAGAGCTCCTACGAGCAGTACTTC
TRBV4-1	-	TRBJ1-2	TRBD1	CASSQVDRGLVFYGYTF	TGCGCCAGCAGCCAAGTGGACAGGGGGTTAGTCTTTTATGGCTACACCTTC
TRBV29-1	-	TRBJ1-1	-	CSVRKENTEAFF	TGCAGCGTCAGGAAAGAGAACACTGAAGCTTTCTTT
TRBV7-6	-	TRBJ1-5	-	CASSSEPRDQPQHF	TGTGCCAGCAGCTCCGAACCCAGGGATCAGCCCCAGCATTTT
TRBV4-2	-	TRBJ2-2	-	CASSPDNANTGELFF	TGTGCCAGCAGCCCGGACAACGCGAACACCGGGGAGCTGTTTTTT
TRBV24-1	-	TRBJ2-1	TRBD2	CATSDYSGSGSYNEQFF	TGTGCCACCAGTGATTATAGCGGGAGCGGATCCTACAATGAGCAGTTCTTC
TRBV6-5	few	TRBJ1-1	-	CASSYSAVSTEAFF	TGTGCCAGCAGTTACTCCGCAGTAAGCACTGAAGCTTTCTTT
TRBV3-1	-	TRBJ1-2	-	CASSQVHVDEGAAVGSYGYTF	TGTGCCAGCAGCCAAGTACATGTGGACGAAGGTGCCGCGGTCGGGTCCTATGGCTACACCTTC
TRBV12-3/TRBV12-4	few	TRBJ1-1	-	CASSPPDRPTEAFF	TGTGCCAGCAGTCCCCCGGACCGTCCGACTGAAGCTTTCTTT
TRBV4-1	many	TRBJ2-1	-	CASSQESNEQFF	TGCGCCAGCAGCCAAGAATCAAATGAGCAGTTCTTC
TRBV29-1	few	TRBJ2-3	TRBD2	CSVEGWASGVFITDTQYF	TGCAGCGTTGAAGGTTGGGCTAGCGGGGTTTTTATCACAGATACGCAGTATTTT
TRBV29-1	-	TRBJ2-5	TRBD1	CSVLDRALQETQYF	TGCAGCGTTTTGGACAGGGCCCTCCAAGAGACCCAGTACTTC
TRBV27	few	TRBJ2-3	TRBD1	CATQQGGDTQYF	TGTGCCACTCAACAGGGGGGAGATACGCAGTATTTT
TRBV24-1	-	TRBJ2-1	TRBD1	CATSDPSTGGNYNEQFF	TGTGCCACCAGTGACCCGTCGACAGGGGGAAACTACAATGAGCAGTTCTTC
TRBV5-1	-	TRBJ2-2	-	CASSWEQGLVGELFF	TGCGCCAGCAGCTGGGAACAGGGACTGGTCGGGGAGCTGTTTTTT
TRBV15	few	TRBJ2-1	-	CATSATRNLNEQFF	TGTGCCACCAGCGCAACTAGGAATCTCAATGAGCAGTTCTTC
TRBV7-9	-	TRBJ2-5	-	CAGGGTLEEETQYF	TGTGCAGGGGGAGGGACCTTAGAAGAAGAGACCCAGTACTTC
TRBV11-2	few	TRBJ2-1	-	CASSLVTPGEQFF	TGTGCCAGCAGCTTAGTTACCCCCGGCGAGCAGTTCTTC
TRBV7-6	-	TRBJ2-7	-	CASSLEGEGTIEQYF	TGTGCCAGCAGCTTAGAGGGGGAGGGGACTATCGAGCAGTACTTC
TRBV12-5	few	TRBJ2-4	-	CASGLGVSGAKNIQYF	TGTGCTAGTGGTTTGGGGGTTAGCGGAGCCAAAAACATTCAGTACTTC
TRBV11-2	few	TRBJ2-6	TRBD2	CASSLEVWEGPGANVLTF	TGTGCCAGCAGCTTAGAGGTGTGGGAGGGCCCTGGGGCCAACGTCCTGACTTTC
TRBV11-1	few	TRBJ2-7	TRBD2	CASSSPWTSGASSGEQYF	TGTGCCAGCAGCTCCCCCTGGACTAGCGGGGCCTCTTCGGGTGAGCAGTACTTC
TRBV12-3/TRBV12-4	-	TRBJ1-1	TRBD1	CASSPDRGRNTEAFF	TGTGCCAGCAGTCCGGACAGGGGGCGGAACACTGAAGCTTTCTTT
TRBV11-2	few	TRBJ2-2	TRBD2	CASSLGRLAGSGELFF	TGTGCCAGCAGCTTAGGTCGACTAGCGGGGAGCGGGGAGCTGTTTTTT
TRBV29-1	-	TRBJ2-3	-	CSVDSGEDTDTQYF	TGCAGCGTTGATTCTGGGGAAGACACAGATACGCAGTATTTT
TRBV3-1	-	TRBJ1-3	-	CASSPDGSSGNTIYF	TGTGCCAGCAGTCCCGACGGATCCTCTGGAAACACCATATATTTT
TRBV27	-	TRBJ2-7	-	CASSFRDRSYEQYF	TGTGCCAGCAGTTTCCGTGACAGGAGCTACGAGCAGTACTTC
TRBV20-1	few	TRBJ2-5	-	CSARALWGPDQETQYF	TGCAGTGCTAGAGCCTTGTGGGGTCCGGACCAAGAGACCCAGTACTTC
TRBV28	few	TRBJ2-5	TRBD2	CASRIRLAGLQETQYF	TGTGCCAGCAGAATCAGGCTAGCGGGTCTTCAAGAGACCCAGTACTTC
TRBV7-2	-	TRBJ2-5	TRBD1	CASSLPRTGGGLETQYF	TGTGCCAGCAGCTTACCCCGGACAGGGGGCGGACTTGAGACCCAGTACTTC
TRBV29-1	-	TRBJ1-1	TRBD1	CSVVGTAKNTEAFF	TGCAGCGTCGTTGGGACAGCAAAGAACACTGAAGCTTTCTTT
TRBV6-1	few	TRBJ2-4	-	CASSEVAGRNIQYF	TGTGCCAGCAGTGAAGTGGCGGGGAGGAACATTCAGTACTTC
TRBV28	-	TRBJ1-1	-	CASSPPNRDLNTEAFF	TGTGCCAGCAGTCCACCCAACAGGGACCTGAACACTGAAGCTTTCTTT
TRBV28	-	TRBJ2-7	-	CASSLEAGDYEQYF	TGTGCCAGCAGTTTAGAGGCAGGGGATTACGAGCAGTACTTC
TRBV11-2	-	TRBJ1-1	TRBD1	CASSSAPGQEESGPEAFF	TGTGCCAGCAGCTCCGCCCCGGGACAGGAAGAATCGGGCCCTGAAGCTTTCTTT
TRBV12-5	few	TRBJ1-5	-	CASGLGVEQPQHF	TGTGCTAGTGGTTTGGGGGTCGAGCAGCCCCAGCATTTT
TRBV29-1	few	TRBJ2-4	-	CSVEDGLAANIQYF	TGCAGCGTTGAAGATGGGCTAGCTGCGAACATTCAGTACTTC
TRBV29-1	many	TRBJ1-1	-	CSVERNTEAFF	TGCAGCGTTGAAAGGAACACTGAAGCTTTCTTT
TRBV6-2/TRBV6-3	few	TRBJ1-1	-	CASSYSKVGGTEAFF	TGTGCCAGCAGTTACTCGAAAGTTGGCGGCACTGAAGCTTTCTTT
TRBV11-1	-	TRBJ2-1	-	CASSLPYNEQFF	TGTGCCAGCAGCTTACCCTACAATGAGCAGTTCTTC
TRBV6-1	few	TRBJ2-1	TRBD2	CASTLTSGNSYNEQFF	TGTGCCAGCACCCTGACTAGCGGGAACTCCTACAATGAGCAGTTCTTC
TRBV7-9	few	TRBJ2-1	-	CASSQTGPDRPDEQFF	TGTGCCAGCAGCCAAACAGGGCCCGACCGCCCCGATGAGCAGTTCTTC
TRBV5-1	few	TRBJ1-4	-	CASSLEGGVYEKLFF	TGCGCCAGCAGCTTGGAGGGAGGGGTTTATGAAAAACTGTTTTTT